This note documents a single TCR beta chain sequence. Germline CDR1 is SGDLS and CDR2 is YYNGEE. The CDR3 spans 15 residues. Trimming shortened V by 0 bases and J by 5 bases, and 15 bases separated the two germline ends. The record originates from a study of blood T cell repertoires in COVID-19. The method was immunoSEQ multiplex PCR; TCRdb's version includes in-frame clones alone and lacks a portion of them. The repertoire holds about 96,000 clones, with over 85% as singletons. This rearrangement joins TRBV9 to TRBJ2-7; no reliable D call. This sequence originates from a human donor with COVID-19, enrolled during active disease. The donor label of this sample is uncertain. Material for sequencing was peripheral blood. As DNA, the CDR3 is TGTGCCAGCAGCGTAGACCAGACTGGTTACCACGAGCAGTACTTC. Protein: CASSVDQTGYHEQYF.